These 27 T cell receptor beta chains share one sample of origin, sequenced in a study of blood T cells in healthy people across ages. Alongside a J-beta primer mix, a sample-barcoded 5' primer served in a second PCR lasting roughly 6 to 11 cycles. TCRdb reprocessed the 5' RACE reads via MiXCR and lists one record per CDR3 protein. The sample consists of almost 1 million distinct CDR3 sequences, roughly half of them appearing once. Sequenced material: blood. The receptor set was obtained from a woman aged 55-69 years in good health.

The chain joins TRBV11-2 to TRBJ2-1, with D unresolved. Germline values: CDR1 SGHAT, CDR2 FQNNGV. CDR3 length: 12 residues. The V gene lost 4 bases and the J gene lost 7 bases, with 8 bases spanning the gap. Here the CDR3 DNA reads TGTGCCAGCAGCTCCCCCCTAAATGAGCAGTTCTTC. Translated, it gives CASSSPLNEQFF.

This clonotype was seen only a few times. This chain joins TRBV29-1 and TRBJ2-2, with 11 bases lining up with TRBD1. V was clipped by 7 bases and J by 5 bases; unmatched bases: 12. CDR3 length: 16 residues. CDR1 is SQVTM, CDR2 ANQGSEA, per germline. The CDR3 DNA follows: TGCAGCGCGCATGCAGGGACAGGGGGTAGAACCGGGGAGCTGTTTTTT. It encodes CSAHAGTGGRTGELFF.

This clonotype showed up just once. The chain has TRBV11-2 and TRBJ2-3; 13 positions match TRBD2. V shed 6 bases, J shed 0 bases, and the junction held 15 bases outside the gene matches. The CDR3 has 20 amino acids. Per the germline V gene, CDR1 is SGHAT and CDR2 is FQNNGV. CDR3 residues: CASRPTGLAGKWGSTDTQYF. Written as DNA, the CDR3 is TGTGCCAGCAGACCAACGGGACTAGCGGGAAAATGGGGGAGCACAGATACGCAGTATTTT. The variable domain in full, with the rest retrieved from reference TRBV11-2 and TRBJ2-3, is EAGVAQSPRYKIIEKRQSVAFWCNPISGHATLYWYQQILGQGPKLLIQFQNNGVVDDSQLPKDRFSAERLKGVDSTLKIQPAKLEDSAVYLCASRPTGLAGKWGSTDTQYFGPGTRLTVL.

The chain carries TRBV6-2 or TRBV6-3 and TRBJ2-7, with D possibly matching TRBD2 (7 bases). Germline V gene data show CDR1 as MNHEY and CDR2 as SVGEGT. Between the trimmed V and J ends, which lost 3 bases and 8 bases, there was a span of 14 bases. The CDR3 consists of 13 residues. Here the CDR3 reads CASSYSGGDQQYF. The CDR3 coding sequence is TGTGCCAGCAGTTATTCGGGGGGCGATCAGCAGTACTTC.

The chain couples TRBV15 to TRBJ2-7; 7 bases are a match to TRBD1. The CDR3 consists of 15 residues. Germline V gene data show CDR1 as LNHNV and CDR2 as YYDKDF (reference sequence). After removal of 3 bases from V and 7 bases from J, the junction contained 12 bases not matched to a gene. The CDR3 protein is CATSSPGQFYNEQYF. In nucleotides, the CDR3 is TGTGCCACCAGCAGCCCGGGACAGTTTTACAATGAGCAGTACTTC. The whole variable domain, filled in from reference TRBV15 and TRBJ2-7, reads DAMVIQNPRYQVTQFGKPVTLSCSQTLNHNVMYWYQQKSSQAPKLLFHYYDKDFNNEADTPDNFQSRRPNTSFCFLDIRSPGLGDTAMYLCATSSPGQFYNEQYFGPGTRLTVT.

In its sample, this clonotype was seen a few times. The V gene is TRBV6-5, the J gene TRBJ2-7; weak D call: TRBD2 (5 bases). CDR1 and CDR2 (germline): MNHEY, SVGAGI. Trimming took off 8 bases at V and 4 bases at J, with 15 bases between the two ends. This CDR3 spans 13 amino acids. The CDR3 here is CASRRGRQYEQYF. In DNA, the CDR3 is TGTGCCAGCCGGCGAGGGCGTCAATACGAGCAGTACTTC.

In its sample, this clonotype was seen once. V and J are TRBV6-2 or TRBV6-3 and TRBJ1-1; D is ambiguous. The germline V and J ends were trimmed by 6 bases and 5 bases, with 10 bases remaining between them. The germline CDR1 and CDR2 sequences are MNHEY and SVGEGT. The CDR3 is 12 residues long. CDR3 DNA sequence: TGTGCCAGCAGGATCCGGGGTACTGAAGCTTTCTTT. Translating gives CASRIRGTEAFF.

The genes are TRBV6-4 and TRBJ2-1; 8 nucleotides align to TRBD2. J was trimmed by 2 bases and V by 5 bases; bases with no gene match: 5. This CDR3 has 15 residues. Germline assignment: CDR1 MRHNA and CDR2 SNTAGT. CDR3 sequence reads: CASSPEAGAYNEQFF. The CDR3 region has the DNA TGTGCCAGCAGTCCCGAAGCGGGAGCCTACAATGAGCAGTTCTTC.

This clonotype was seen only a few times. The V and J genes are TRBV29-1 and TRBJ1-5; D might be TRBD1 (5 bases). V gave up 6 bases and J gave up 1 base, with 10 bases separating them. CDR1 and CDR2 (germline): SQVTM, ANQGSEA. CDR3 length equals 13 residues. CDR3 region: CSVGERSNQPQHF. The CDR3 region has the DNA TGCAGCGTGGGGGAGAGGAGCAATCAGCCCCAGCATTTT.

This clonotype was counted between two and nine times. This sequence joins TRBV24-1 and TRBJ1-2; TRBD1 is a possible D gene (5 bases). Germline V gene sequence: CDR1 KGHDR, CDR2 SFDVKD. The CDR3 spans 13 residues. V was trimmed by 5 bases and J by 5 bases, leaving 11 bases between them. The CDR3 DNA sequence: TGTGCCACCAGTGCTGGACACGATTATGGCTACACCTTC. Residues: CATSAGHDYGYTF.

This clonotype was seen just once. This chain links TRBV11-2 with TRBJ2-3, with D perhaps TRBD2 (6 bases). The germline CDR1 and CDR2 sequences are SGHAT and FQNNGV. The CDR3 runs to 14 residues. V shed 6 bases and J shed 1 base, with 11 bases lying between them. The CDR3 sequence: CASSGGTGTDTQYF. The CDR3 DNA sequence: TGTGCCAGCAGTGGCGGGACGGGCACAGATACGCAGTATTTT.

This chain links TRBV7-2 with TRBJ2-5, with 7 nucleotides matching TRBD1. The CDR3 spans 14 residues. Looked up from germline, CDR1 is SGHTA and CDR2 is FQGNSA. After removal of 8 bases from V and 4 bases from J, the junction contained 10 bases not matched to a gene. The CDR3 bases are TGTGCCAGCGATGGGGGCAGGGGGATAGAGACCCAGTACTTC. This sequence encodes CASDGGRGIETQYF.

In DNA, the CDR3 is TGTGCCAGCAGTGACAGGGGGAGATTGGGGCAGTTCTTC. Translated, it gives CASSDRGRLGQFF. The chain carries TRBV6-6 and TRBJ2-1; 9 bases are a match to TRBD1. The J segment lost 12 bases and the V segment lost 5 bases, leaving 8 bases of the junction unmatched. In germline, CDR1 is MNHNY, CDR2 SVGAGI (reference sequence). CDR3 size: 13 residues.

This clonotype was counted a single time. This CDR3 is CSASPLAGEYWYNEQFF. The CDR3 bases are TGCAGTGCTAGCCCACTAGCGGGAGAGTATTGGTACAATGAGCAGTTCTTC. V is TRBV20-1 and J is TRBJ2-1; 11 positions match TRBD2. The junction had 11 bases not matched to a gene; V was cut back by 3 bases and J by 4 bases. The germline V gene encodes CDR1 DFQATT and CDR2 SNEGSKA (reference sequence). The CDR3 extends over 17 amino acids.

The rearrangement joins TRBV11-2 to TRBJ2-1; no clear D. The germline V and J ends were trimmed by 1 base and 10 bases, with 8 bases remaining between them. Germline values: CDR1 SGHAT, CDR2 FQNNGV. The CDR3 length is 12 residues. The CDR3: CASSLVNLEQFF. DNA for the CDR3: TGTGCCAGCAGCTTAGTCAACCTAGAGCAGTTCTTC.

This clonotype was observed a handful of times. This CDR3 reads CSARLAGNEQFF. CDR3 in DNA: TGCAGTGCGAGGCTGGCCGGCAATGAGCAGTTCTTC. This chain links TRBV20-1 with TRBJ2-1; D not resolved. Germline values: CDR1 DFQATT, CDR2 SNEGSKA (reference sequence). Trimming left V 6 bases short and J 6 bases short, with 12 bases between. CDR3 length: 12 residues.

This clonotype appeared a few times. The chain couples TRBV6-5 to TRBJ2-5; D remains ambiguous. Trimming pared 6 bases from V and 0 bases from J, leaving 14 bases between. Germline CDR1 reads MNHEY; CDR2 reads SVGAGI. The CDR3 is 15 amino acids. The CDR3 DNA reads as TGTGCCAGCAGGAGAACCGGGCAGTACCAAGAGACCCAGTACTTC. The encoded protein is CASRRTGQYQETQYF.

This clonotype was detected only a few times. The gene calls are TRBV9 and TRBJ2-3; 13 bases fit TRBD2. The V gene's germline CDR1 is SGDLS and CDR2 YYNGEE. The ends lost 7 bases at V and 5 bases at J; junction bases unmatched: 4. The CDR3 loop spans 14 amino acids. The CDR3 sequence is CASGLAGVLDTQYF. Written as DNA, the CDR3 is TGTGCCAGCGGACTAGCGGGAGTTTTAGATACGCAGTATTTT.

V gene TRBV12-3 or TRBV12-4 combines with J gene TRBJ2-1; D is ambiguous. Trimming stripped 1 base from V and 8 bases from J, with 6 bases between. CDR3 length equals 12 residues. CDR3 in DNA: TGTGCCAGCAGTTTAGATGGCGATGAGCAGTTCTTC. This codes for CASSLDGDEQFF.

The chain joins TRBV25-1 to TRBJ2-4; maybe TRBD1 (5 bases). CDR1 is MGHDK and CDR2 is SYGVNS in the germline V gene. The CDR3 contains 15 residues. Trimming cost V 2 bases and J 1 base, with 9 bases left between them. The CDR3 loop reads CASSEPGMAKNIQYF. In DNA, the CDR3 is TGTGCCAGCAGTGAACCAGGGATGGCCAAAAACATTCAGTACTTC.

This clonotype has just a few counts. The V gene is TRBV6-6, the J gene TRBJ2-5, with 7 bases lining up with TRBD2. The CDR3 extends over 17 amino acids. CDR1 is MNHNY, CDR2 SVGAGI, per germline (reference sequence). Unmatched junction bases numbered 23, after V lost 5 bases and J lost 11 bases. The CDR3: CASSVTPPGLHANEQYF. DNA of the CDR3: TGTGCCAGCAGTGTCACTCCCCCGGGACTACATGCTAATGAGCAGTACTTC.

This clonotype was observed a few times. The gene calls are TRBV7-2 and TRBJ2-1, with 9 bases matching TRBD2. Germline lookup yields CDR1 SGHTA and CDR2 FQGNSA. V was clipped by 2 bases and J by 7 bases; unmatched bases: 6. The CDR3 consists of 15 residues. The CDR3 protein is CASSLLAGGSNEQFF. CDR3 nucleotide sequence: TGTGCCAGCAGCTTACTGGCGGGAGGGTCGAATGAGCAGTTCTTC.

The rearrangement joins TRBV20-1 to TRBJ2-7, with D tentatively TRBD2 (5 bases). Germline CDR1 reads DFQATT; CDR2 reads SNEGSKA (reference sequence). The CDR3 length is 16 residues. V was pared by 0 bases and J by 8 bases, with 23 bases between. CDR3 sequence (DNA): TGCAGTGCTAGAGACCCCGGACTGGCCGGGGAGTGGAAGCAGTACTTC. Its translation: CSARDPGLAGEWKQYF.

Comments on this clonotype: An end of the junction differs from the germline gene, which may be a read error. CDR3 region: CVSSQTSGYGYTF. CDR3 sequence (DNA): TGCGTCAGCAGCCAAACATCCGGGTATGGCTACACCTTC. The rearrangement uses TRBV4-3 and TRBJ1-2; D gene ambiguous. The CDR3 has 13 residues. Germline CDR1 LGHNA, CDR2 YSLEER.

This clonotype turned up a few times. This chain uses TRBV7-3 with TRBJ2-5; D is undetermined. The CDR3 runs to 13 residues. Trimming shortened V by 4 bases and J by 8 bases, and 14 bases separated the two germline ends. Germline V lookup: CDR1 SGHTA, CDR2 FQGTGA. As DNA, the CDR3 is TGTGCCAGCAGCTCCACGGTGAGAAGTACCCAGTACTTC. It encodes CASSSTVRSTQYF.

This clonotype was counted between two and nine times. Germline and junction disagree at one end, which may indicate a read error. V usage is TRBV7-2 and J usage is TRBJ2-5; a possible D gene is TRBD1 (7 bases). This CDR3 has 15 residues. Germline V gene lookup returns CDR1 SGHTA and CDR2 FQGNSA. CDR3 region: CASSLGQGGRETQYF. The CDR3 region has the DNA TGTGCCAGCAGTTTAGGCCAGGGGGGACGAGAGACCCAGTACTTC.

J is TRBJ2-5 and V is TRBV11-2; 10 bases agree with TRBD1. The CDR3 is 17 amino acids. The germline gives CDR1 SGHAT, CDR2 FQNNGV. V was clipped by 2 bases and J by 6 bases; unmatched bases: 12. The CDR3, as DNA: TGTGCCAGCAGCTTATACGGTGGGGACAGGGGCGAACAGACCCAGTACTTC. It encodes CASSLYGGDRGEQTQYF.